This T cell receptor beta chain was observed in a study of early stage breast cancer tumors. About the research overall: Of around 15 invasive breast tumors, about a dozen were hormone receptor-positive, HER2-negative.

The ends were cut back, 11 bases at V and 2 bases at J, with 22 bases in the middle. CDR1 is MDHEN and CDR2 is SYDVKM in the germline V gene. This CDR3 comprises 16 residues. Using immunoSEQ multiplex PCR, the repertoire was profiled, and TCRdb retains in-frame clones only, with some absent. The table has under 20,000 clones, 80% to 90% seen once. To note about this clone: The target antigen is unknown.

The study's findings and limits: Unsorted bulk genomic DNA sequencing lacked pairing and functional marker data.

This chain joins TRBV28 and TRBJ1-5, with D maybe TRBD1 (6 bases). This TCR was recovered from a person aged 70 to 79 with breast cancer. The sample taken for sequencing was blood. CDR3 sequence: CACARGGRWGNQPQHF. CDR3 nucleotide sequence: TGTGCCTGCGCGAGGGGGGGTCGCTGGGGCAATCAGCCCCAGCATTTT.